Listed here is a single T cell receptor beta chain. What antigen it recognizes has not been identified. No base quality values were provided; no much bigger clone lies one nucleotide off. The data stem from a study of a mutant IDH1 vaccine in newly diagnosed glioma (dated by TCRdb to 2020 to 2023). For the study in its entirety: Vaccination began 4-6 weeks after radiotherapy alone, or alongside temozolomide cycles in the chemotherapy-containing groups. The roughly 33 treated patients were roughly 62% male and around 38% female, with a mean age of 40.4 years. Prior to enrollment, standard therapy consisting of radiotherapy alone, temozolomide alone, or radiochemotherapy with temozolomide had been administered to patients, with the combination being received by most patients. The week-35 safety follow-up took place at visit V12, and the week-47 end of study took place at visit V13. Peripheral blood samples were drawn at six visits, namely V03 (baseline), V05, V07, V10, V12 and V13. For exploratory analyses, 25 to 30 treated patients had longitudinal TCRB deep sequencing done wherever samples were available. General findings and caveats noted by the study authors: Immune responses induced by the vaccine were seen in roughly 92% of patients across multiple MHC alleles. No apparent relationship was observed between pseudoprogression and alterations in the top peripheral T cell clonotypes detected by TCRB sequencing. Selection of PBMC samples for TCRB deep sequencing was based on availability. It was noted by the authors that analyses of patient blood samples could not be reproduced owing to sample limitations.

The library relied on the immunoSEQ multiplex PCR assay. Rearranged TCR beta chain sequences were amplified using the hsTCRB Kit according to the manufacturer's protocol. TCRB libraries were sequenced on an Illumina MiSeq. In the original analysis: The proprietary platform of the kit vendor was used for demultiplexing, trimming and gene mapping. What TCRdb holds here is the immuneACCESS table cut down to in-frame rearrangements. Part of the clones is not present; checked against another copy, under half of the missing clones reflect an unresolved V gene, and the others are unexplained. D and trimming come from the DNA, and the V and J calls and clone size come from that table. The sample records fewer than 70,000 clones, less than 90% of which are singletons. More than 3% of the sample goes to the ten largest clones. The sample's time point, from its label and the paper: week 47, end of study. Every vaccine dose consisted of 300 ug of a 20-mer mutant IDH1 peptide in Montanide, administered subcutaneously together with topical imiquimod. Across visits V03 through V10, patients got a total of eight vaccinations, given in weeks 1, 3, 5, 7, 11, 15, 19 and 23. All donors had newly diagnosed IDH1-mutant astrocytomas of WHO grade 3 or 4 that showed loss of nuclear ATRX. The samples were drawn from NOA16, a multicentre, single-arm, open-label phase I trial in Germany that tested a mutant IDH1 peptide vaccine in humans for the first time. Genomic DNA for TCRB sequencing was extracted from EDTA blood using the DNeasy Blood and Tissue Kit.

V and J are trimmed by 5 bases and 3 bases, and the gene matches miss 11 bases of the junction. The germline V gene (reference sequence) supplies CDR1 PRHDT and CDR2 FYEKMQ. CDR3 length: 16 amino acids, cysteine to phenylalanine. Only the CDR3 part of the read is kept: 48 bases, read in frame from the first base. This specimen consisted of PBMCs, obtained from a glioma patient whose treatment included an IDH1 peptide vaccine. The source is a man under 40 with glioma. Here the chain combines TRBV13 and TRBJ2-7; TRBD1 fits 9 bases in the junction. At the DNA level, the sequence is TGTGCCAGCAGCACCCAACAGGGGGCTCGACTCTACGAGCAGTACTTC. It is translated as CASSTQQGARLYEQYF. With the rest looked up from the reference TRBV13 and TRBJ2-7 genes rather than sequenced, the full variable domain is AAGVIQSPRHLIKEKRETATLKCYPIPRHDTVYWYQQGPGQDPQFLISFYEKMQSDKGSIPDRFSAQQFSDYHSELNMSSLELGDSALYFCASSTQQGARLYEQYFGPGTRLTVT.